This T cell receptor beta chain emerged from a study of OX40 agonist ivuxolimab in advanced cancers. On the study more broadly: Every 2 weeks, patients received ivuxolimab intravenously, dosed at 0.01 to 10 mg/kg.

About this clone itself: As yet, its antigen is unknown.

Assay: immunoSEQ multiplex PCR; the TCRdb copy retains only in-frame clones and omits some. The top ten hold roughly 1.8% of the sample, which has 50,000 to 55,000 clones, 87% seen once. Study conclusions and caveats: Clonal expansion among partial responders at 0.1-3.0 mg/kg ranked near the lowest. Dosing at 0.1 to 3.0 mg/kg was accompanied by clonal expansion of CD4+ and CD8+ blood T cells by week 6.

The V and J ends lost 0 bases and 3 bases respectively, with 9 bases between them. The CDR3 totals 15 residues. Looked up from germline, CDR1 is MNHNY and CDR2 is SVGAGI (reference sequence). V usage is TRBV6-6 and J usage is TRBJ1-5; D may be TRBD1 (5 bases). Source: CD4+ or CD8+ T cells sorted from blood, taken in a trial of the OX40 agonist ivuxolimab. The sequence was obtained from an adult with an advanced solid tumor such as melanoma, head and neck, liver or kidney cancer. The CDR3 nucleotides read TGTGCCAGCAGTTACTCGCAGGGCTCCAATCAGCCCCAGCATTTT. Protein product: CASSYSQGSNQPQHF.